The 21 T cell receptor beta chains below were found in one sample sequenced in a study of blood T cell repertoires in COVID-19. Repertoires were generated with immunoSEQ multiplex PCR, while TCRdb's copy carries only in-frame clones and drops some. The repertoire holds about 320,000 clones, with approximately 88% as singletons. The source material was peripheral blood. The receptors were gathered from a woman aged 25 to 39 with COVID-19, enrolled during active disease.

The gene calls are TRBV5-6 and TRBJ1-1; TRBD1 aligns across 10 bases. CDR3 length: 14 amino acids. Germline-derived CDR1 and CDR2 are SGHDT and YYEEEE. V was pared by 4 bases and J by 11 bases, with 11 bases of the junction left unmatched. DNA for the CDR3: TGTGCCAGCAGCGCCCAGGGGACAGGGGAGGTCGCTTTCTTT. As protein: CASSAQGTGEVAFF.

The chain uses TRBV30 and TRBJ1-4; 8 positions agree with TRBD1. Germline CDR1 reads GTSNPN; CDR2 reads SVGIG (reference sequence). The ends lost 1 base at V and 4 bases at J; junction bases unmatched: 5. CDR3 length: 15 amino acids. CDR3 sequence: CAWSGLTGVNEKLFF. The CDR3 DNA reads as TGTGCCTGGAGTGGTCTGACAGGGGTTAATGAAAAACTGTTTTTT.

V usage is TRBV4-2 and J usage is TRBJ1-3; TRBD1 aligns across 8 bases. V lost 2 bases to trimming and J lost 2 bases; unmatched junction nucleotides: 2. The length of the CDR3 is 15 residues. The V gene's germline CDR1 is LGHNA and CDR2 YNFKEQ. The CDR3, as DNA: TGTGCCAGCAGCCAAAAGACAGGGGCTGGAAACACCATATATTTT. It codes for CASSQKTGAGNTIYF.

The CDR3 region is CATMYPNTGELFF. The CDR3 region has the DNA TGTGCCACCATGTATCCGAACACCGGGGAGCTGTTTTTT. The genes are TRBV24-1 and TRBJ2-2, with unresolved D. The CDR3 runs to 13 residues. In germline, CDR1 is KGHDR, CDR2 SFDVKD. V lost 8 bases and J 0 bases, leaving 6 bases between the germline ends.

The chain couples TRBV5-1 to TRBJ1-2; unclear D gene. This CDR3 is 12 amino acids long. In germline, CDR1 is SGHRS, CDR2 YFSETQ. Trimming stripped 4 bases from V and 6 bases from J, with 10 bases between. The DNA for the CDR3 is TGCGCCAGCAGCGGCGGGAGAGATGGCTACACCTTC. Residues: CASSGGRDGYTF.

The chain couples TRBV6-4 to TRBJ2-5; 7 nucleotides align to TRBD1. Germline values: CDR1 MRHNA, CDR2 SNTAGT. V gave up 0 bases and J gave up 2 bases; unmatched junction bases: 12. The CDR3 consists of 18 residues. The CDR3 spells CASSDSEVETGRQETQYF. CDR3 in DNA: TGTGCCAGCAGTGACTCGGAGGTAGAGACAGGGCGGCAAGAGACCCAGTACTTC.

The V gene is TRBV2, the J gene TRBJ2-4; TRBD2 is a possible D gene (5 bases). Germline values: CDR1 SNHLY, CDR2 FYNNEI. The CDR3 length is 12 residues. Trimming removed 7 bases at V and 6 bases at J, with 10 bases between. The CDR3 region is CASKLDGNIQYF. Here the CDR3 DNA reads TGTGCCAGCAAACTAGACGGAAACATTCAGTACTTC. The variable domain in full, completed from reference TRBV2 and TRBJ2-4, reads EPEVTQTPSHQVTQMGQEVILRCVPISNHLYFYWYRQILGQKVEFLVSFYNNEISEKSEIFDDQFSVERPDGSNFTLKIRSTKLEDSAMYFCASKLDGNIQYFGAGTRLSVL.

The rearrangement links TRBV27 to TRBJ2-6; no clear D gene. There are 14 residues in the CDR3. Per germline, CDR1 MNHEY and CDR2 SMNVEV (reference sequence). Trimming cost V 3 bases and J 2 bases, with 5 bases left between them. The CDR3: CASSLKPGANVLTF. The CDR3 DNA follows: TGTGCCAGCAGTTTGAAGCCTGGGGCCAACGTCCTGACTTTC.

V is TRBV5-5 and J is TRBJ1-2; no definite D call. V was cut by 0 bases and J by 3 bases, with 12 bases left in between. CDR3 length: 15 amino acids. The germline CDR1 and CDR2 sequences are SGHKS and YYEKEE (reference sequence). The CDR3 is CASSLGTEDYYGYTF. CDR3 coding DNA: TGTGCCAGCAGCTTGGGGACGGAGGACTACTATGGCTACACCTTC.

The chain carries TRBV6-2 or TRBV6-3 and TRBJ2-7, with D unresolved. The CDR3 loop spans 14 amino acids. Looked up from germline, CDR1 is MNHEY and CDR2 is SVGEGT. Deletions cut 0 bases from V and 4 bases from J, with 10 bases between. The CDR3 DNA is TGTGCCAGCAGTTACTCCGCAGGCCGGTACGAGCAGTACTTC. Amino acids: CASSYSAGRYEQYF.

The V gene is TRBV28, the J gene TRBJ2-1; TRBD2 matches 12 bases. The trim removed 10 bases at V and 6 bases at J, leaving 7 bases unmatched. CDR1 and CDR2 (germline): MDHEN, SYDVKM. The length of the CDR3 is 14 residues. DNA of the CDR3: TGTGCCACTACTACTAGCGGGGGGATCAATGAGCAGTTCTTC. As protein: CATTTSGGINEQFF. Looking up the rest from reference TRBV28 and TRBJ2-1 gives the full variable domain: DVKVTQSSRYLVKRTGEKVFLECVQDMDHENMFWYRQDPGLGLRLIYFSYDVKMKEKGDIPEGYSVSREKKERFSLILESASTNQTSMYLCATTTSGGINEQFFGPGTRLTVL.

The chain is built from TRBV7-6 and TRBJ2-3, with 10 bases identical to TRBD2. V lost 5 bases, J lost 1 base, and 3 bases stayed unmatched. The CDR3 runs 15 residues. CDR1 is SGHVS, CDR2 FNYEAQ, per germline. The CDR3 DNA reads TGTGCCAGCAGCCCCGGGACTAGCGGCACAGATACGCAGTATTTT. Translation: CASSPGTSGTDTQYF.

The J gene is TRBJ2-2, the V gene TRBV7-2; no clear D gene. Between the trimmed V and J ends, which lost 0 bases and 1 base, there was a span of 9 bases. The CDR3 runs to 16 residues. CDR1 and CDR2 (germline): SGHTA, FQGNSA. The CDR3 protein is CASSLARLRNTGELFF. CDR3 bases: TGTGCCAGCAGCTTAGCCAGACTTCGGAACACCGGGGAGCTGTTTTTT.

This chain links TRBV10-1 with TRBJ1-2; D remains ambiguous. V lost 4 bases and J 5 bases, leaving 11 bases between the germline ends. Germline assignment: CDR1 WNHNN and CDR2 SYGVQD (reference sequence). This CDR3 is built from 13 residues. The CDR3 DNA reads as TGCGCCAGCAGTGCAGGAGGTACTTATGGCTACACCTTC. Its protein product is CASSAGGTYGYTF.

The chain has TRBV24-1 and TRBJ2-2; TRBD1 agrees at 12 bases. J was trimmed by 6 bases and V by 4 bases; bases with no gene match: 5. This CDR3 is 16 amino acids long. The germline V gene has CDR1 KGHDR and CDR2 SFDVKD. In nucleotides, the CDR3 is TGTGCCACCAGTGACCCGGGACAGGGGGCGCCCGGGGAGCTGTTTTTT. Translation gives CATSDPGQGAPGELFF.

The CDR3 protein is CASSYTTGGEKLFF. Here the CDR3 DNA reads TGCGCCAGCAGCTACACAACAGGAGGGGAAAAACTGTTTTTT. The chain is built from TRBV4-1 and TRBJ1-4; TRBD1 might be the D (5 bases). Germline V gene sequence: CDR1 MGHRA, CDR2 YSYEKL. Trimming left V 5 bases short and J 8 bases short, with 15 bases between. This CDR3 is 14 amino acids long.

The genes are TRBV6-5 and TRBJ1-1; D is unresolved. This CDR3 has 14 amino acids. From germline, CDR1 is MNHEY and CDR2 SVGAGI. With 5 bases removed from V and 1 base from J, the gap between germline ends came to 11 bases. The CDR3 region has the DNA TGTGCCAGCAGTCTGGGTCGGGAGAACACTGAAGCTTTCTTT. Translated: CASSLGRENTEAFF.

The J gene is TRBJ1-2, the V gene TRBV5-5; TRBD1 aligns across 8 bases. V shed 4 bases and J 0 bases; nucleotides not matched to a gene: 8. The CDR3 loop spans 16 amino acids. Germline loops: CDR1 SGHKS, CDR2 YYEKEE (reference sequence). This chain's CDR3 is CASSVTGDRTNYGYTF. The CDR3 DNA is TGTGCCAGCAGCGTGACAGGGGACCGAACTAACTATGGCTACACCTTC.

This clone was recorded once. The chain joins TRBV5-6 to TRBJ1-6; 7 nucleotides agree with TRBD1. V lost 1 base to trimming and J lost 9 bases; unmatched junction nucleotides: 10. Germline V gene data show CDR1 as SGHDT and CDR2 as YYEEEE. This CDR3 spans 16 amino acids. In DNA form, the CDR3 reads TGTGCCAGCAGCTTGTTGAGGGGGCGAGGATTTTCACCCCTCCACTTT. It is translated as CASSLLRGRGFSPLHF.

The J gene is TRBJ2-3, the V gene TRBV7-9; 7 positions agree with TRBD1. J lost 3 bases, V lost 1 base, and 1 base had no gene match. Germline CDR1 reads SEHNR; CDR2 reads FQNEAQ (reference sequence). The CDR3 runs 14 residues. The DNA for the CDR3 is TGTGCCAGCAGCTTAGACAGGGGAACAGATACGCAGTATTTT. This translates into CASSLDRGTDTQYF.

The rearrangement uses TRBV7-9 and TRBJ2-5; 9 positions match TRBD1. The CDR3 contains 16 residues. Germline trimming cut 1 base from V and 2 bases from J; bases unmatched to any gene: 5. Germline loops: CDR1 SEHNR, CDR2 FQNEAQ (reference sequence). The DNA for the CDR3 is TGTGCCAGCAGCTTAGGTGGGACAGGGTCACAAGAGACCCAGTACTTC. This codes for CASSLGGTGSQETQYF.